This T cell receptor beta chain was sequenced for a study of response to subunit inactivated influenza vaccine. Via MiXCR, TCRdb re-called the RT-PCR reads, giving one row per CDR3 protein. The repertoire consists of about 540,000 distinct CDR3 sequences, with around 21% occurring once and the leading ten covering 2.5% to 3.5%. Study-level results: Researchers suggested that each seasonal influenza vaccination recruits few new T cells.

CDR1 is LGHDT, CDR2 YNNKEL, per germline (reference sequence). V lost 3 bases and J 2 bases, leaving 8 bases between the germline ends. This CDR3 contains 15 residues. About this clonotype: Its antigen remains unknown.

This same sample was also part of a study on T cells expressing NK-cell markers. This second report adds: As the method of synthesis, 5'RACE template switching with UMIs yielded TCR beta cDNA. Among eight sequenced donors, seven carried HCMV seropositivity while one was seronegative. Roughly 6 of the donors carried dominant NKG2C+ clonotypes that took up about 1.0-7.0% of their CD8+ T cells. Once again these clonotypes came out on top in the CD3+CD56-NKG2C+ fraction of a few donors.

The material sequenced was CD4+ T cells sorted from PBMCs, taken 11 to 12 days after vaccination. The chain has TRBV3-1 and TRBJ2-6; D assignment may be TRBD1 or TRBD2 (5 bases each). This TCR was recovered from a man aged 50 to 60 who received an inactivated influenza vaccine. The CDR3 DNA follows: TGTGCCAGCAGCCAGAGGGGCACTGGGGCCAACGTCCTGACTTTC. Encoded protein: CASSQRGTGANVLTF.